This T cell receptor (beta chain) originates from a study of T cell changes during pregnancy in multiple sclerosis. Per germline, CDR1 GTSNPN and CDR2 SVGIG (reference sequence). Trimming at V came to 2 bases and at J to 4 bases, leaving 5 bases not matched to a gene. CDR3 length equals 14 residues. Some clones are missing from TCRdb's copy, which holds only in-frame ones; the method was immunoSEQ multiplex PCR. The sample lists 60,000 to 65,000 clones, roughly 92% occurring once. The sequencing used peripheral blood, collected in the second trimester of pregnancy. The rearrangement links TRBV30 to TRBJ2-1; 7 nucleotides agree with TRBD2. The receptor was derived from a female donor with multiple sclerosis, enrolled in a pregnancy study. The CDR3 here is CAWSRASGYNEQFF. The CDR3 coding sequence is TGTGCCTGGAGTAGGGCTAGCGGTTACAATGAGCAGTTCTTC.